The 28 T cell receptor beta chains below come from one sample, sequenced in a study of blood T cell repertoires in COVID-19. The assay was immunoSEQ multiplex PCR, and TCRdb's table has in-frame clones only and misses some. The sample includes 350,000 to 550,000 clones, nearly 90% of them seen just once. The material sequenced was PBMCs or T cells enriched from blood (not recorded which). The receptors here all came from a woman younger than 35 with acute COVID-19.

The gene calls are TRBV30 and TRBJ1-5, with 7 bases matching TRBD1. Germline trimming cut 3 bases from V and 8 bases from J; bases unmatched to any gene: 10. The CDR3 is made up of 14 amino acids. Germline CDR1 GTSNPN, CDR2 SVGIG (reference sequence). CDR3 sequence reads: CAWSTTGVKEPQHF. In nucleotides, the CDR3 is TGTGCCTGGAGCACAACAGGGGTTAAGGAGCCCCAGCATTTT.

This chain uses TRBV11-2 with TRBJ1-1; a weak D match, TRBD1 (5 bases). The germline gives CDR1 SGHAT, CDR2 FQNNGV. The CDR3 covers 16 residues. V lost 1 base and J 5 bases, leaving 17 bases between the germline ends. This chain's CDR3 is CASSLALVLGETEAFF. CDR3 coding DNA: TGTGCCAGCAGCTTAGCCCTCGTCCTAGGGGAAACTGAAGCTTTCTTT. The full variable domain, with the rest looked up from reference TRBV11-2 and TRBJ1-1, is EAGVAQSPRYKIIEKRQSVAFWCNPISGHATLYWYQQILGQGPKLLIQFQNNGVVDDSQLPKDRFSAERLKGVDSTLKIQPAKLEDSAVYLCASSLALVLGETEAFFGQGTRLTVV.

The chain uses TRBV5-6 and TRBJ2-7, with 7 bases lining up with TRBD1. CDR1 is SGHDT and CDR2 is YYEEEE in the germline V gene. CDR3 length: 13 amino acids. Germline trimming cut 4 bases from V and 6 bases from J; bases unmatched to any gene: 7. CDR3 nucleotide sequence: TGTGCCAGCAGCCCGACAGGGCCTCTCGAGCAGTACTTC. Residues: CASSPTGPLEQYF. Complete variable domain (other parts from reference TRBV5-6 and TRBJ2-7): DAGVTQSPTHLIKTRGQQVTLRCSPKSGHDTVSWYQQALGQGPQFIFQYYEEEERQRGNFPDRFSGHQFPNYSSELNVNALLLGDSALYLCASSPTGPLEQYFGPGTRLTVT.

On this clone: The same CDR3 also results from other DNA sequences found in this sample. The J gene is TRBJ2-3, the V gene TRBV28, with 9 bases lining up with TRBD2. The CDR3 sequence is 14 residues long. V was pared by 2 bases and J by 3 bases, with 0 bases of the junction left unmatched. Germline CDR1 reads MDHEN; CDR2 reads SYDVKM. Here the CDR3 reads CASSLAGGTDTQYF. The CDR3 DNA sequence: TGTGCCAGCAGTTTAGCGGGAGGGACAGATACGCAGTATTTT.

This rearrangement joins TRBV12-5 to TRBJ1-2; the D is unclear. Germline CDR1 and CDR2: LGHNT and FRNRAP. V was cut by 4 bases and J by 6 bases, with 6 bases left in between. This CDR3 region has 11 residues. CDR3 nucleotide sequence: TGTGCTAGTGGTTACGGGGATGGCTACACCTTC. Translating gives CASGYGDGYTF. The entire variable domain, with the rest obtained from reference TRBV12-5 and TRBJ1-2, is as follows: DARVTQTPRHKVTEMGQEVTMRCQPILGHNTVFWYRQTMMQGLELLAYFRNRAPLDDSGMPKDRFSAEMPDATLATLKIQPSEPRDSAVYFCASGYGDGYTFGSGTRLTVV.

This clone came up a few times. The CDR3 reads CASSISLLYNEQFF. DNA of the CDR3: TGTGCCAGTAGTATCTCACTACTCTACAATGAGCAGTTCTTC. This chain uses TRBV19 with TRBJ2-1; D ambiguous. Germline CDR1 LNHDA, CDR2 SQIVND (reference sequence). The V and J ends lost 3 bases and 3 bases respectively, with 9 bases between them. The CDR3 totals 14 residues.

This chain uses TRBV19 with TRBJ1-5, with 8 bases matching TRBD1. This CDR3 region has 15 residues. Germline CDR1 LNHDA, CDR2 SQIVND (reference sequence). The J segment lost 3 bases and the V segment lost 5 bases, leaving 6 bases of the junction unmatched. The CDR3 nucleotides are TGTGCCAGTAGTTCGGACAGGGTGCCCAATCAGCCCCAGCATTTT. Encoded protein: CASSSDRVPNQPQHF. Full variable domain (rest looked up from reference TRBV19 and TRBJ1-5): DGGITQSPKYLFRKEGQNVTLSCEQNLNHDAMYWYRQDPGQGLRLIYYSQIVNDFQKGDIAEGYSVSREKKESFPLTVTSAQKNPTAFYLCASSSDRVPNQPQHFGDGTRLSIL.

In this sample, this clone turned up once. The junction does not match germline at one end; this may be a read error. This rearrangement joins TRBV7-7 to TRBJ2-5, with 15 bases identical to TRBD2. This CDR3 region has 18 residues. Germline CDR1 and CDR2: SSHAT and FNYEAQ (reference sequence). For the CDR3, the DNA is TGTGCTAGCAGCTTGGGACTAGCGGGGGGCCCGTACCAAGAGACCCAGTACTTC. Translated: CASSLGLAGGPYQETQYF.

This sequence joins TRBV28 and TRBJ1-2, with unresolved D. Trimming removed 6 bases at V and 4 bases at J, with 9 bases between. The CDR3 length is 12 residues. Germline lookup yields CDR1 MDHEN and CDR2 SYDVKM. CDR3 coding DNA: TGTGCCAGCAGCCAGGTCCTCTATGGCTACACCTTC. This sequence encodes CASSQVLYGYTF.

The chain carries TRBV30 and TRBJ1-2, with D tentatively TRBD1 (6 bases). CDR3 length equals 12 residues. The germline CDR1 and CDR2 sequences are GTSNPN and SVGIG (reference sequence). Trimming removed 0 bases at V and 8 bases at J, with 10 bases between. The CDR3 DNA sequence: TGTGCCTGGAGTGTATGGGGGCCCGGCTACACCTTC. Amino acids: CAWSVWGPGYTF.

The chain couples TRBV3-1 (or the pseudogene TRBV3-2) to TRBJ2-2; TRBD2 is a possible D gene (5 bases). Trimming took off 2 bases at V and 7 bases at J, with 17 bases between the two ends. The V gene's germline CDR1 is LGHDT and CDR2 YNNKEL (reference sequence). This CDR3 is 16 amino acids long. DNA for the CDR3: TGTGCCAGCAGCCAAAATGCTGGCGGTGGGAGCGGGGAGCTGTTTTTT. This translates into CASSQNAGGGSGELFF.

The CDR3 DNA follows: TGCGCCAGCAGTGAACAAGGGACAGGGTCAGACGAGCAGTACTTC. Translated: CASSEQGTGSDEQYF. The rearrangement joins TRBV10-2 to TRBJ2-7; TRBD1 agrees at 9 bases. The CDR3 sequence is 15 residues long. The trim removed 3 bases at V and 5 bases at J, leaving 8 bases unmatched. Germline V gene sequence: CDR1 WSHSY, CDR2 SAAADI.

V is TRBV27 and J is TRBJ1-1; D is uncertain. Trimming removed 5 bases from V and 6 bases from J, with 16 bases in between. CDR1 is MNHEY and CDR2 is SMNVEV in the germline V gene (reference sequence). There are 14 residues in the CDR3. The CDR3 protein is CASSTQGRTAEAFF. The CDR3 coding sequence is TGTGCCAGCAGTACCCAAGGCCGAACAGCTGAAGCTTTCTTT.

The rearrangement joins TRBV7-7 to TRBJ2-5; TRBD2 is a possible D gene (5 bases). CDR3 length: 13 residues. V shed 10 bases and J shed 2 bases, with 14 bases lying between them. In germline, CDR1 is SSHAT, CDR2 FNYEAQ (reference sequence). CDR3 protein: CATLAPGQETQYF. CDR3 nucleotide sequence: TGTGCCACGCTCGCCCCGGGGCAAGAGACCCAGTACTTC. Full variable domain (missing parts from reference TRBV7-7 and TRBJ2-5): GAGVSQSPRYKVTKRGQDVTLRCDPISSHATLYWYQQALGQGPEFLTYFNYEAQPDKSGLPSDRFSAERPEGSISTLTIQRTEQRDSAMYRCATLAPGQETQYFGPGTRLLVL.

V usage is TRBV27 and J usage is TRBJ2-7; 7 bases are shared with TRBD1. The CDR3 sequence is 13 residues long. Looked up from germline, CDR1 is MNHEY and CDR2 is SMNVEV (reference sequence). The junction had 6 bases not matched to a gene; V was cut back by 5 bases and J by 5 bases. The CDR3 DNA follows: TGTGCCAGCAGTGGCGACAGGGACCACGAGCAGTACTTC. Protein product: CASSGDRDHEQYF.

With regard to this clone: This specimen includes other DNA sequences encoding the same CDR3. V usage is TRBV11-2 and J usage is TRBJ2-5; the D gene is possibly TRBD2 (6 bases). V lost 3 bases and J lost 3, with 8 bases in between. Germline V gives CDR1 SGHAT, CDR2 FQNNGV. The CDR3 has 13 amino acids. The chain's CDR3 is CASSFSGEETQYF. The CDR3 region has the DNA TGTGCCAGCAGCTTCTCGGGAGAAGAGACCCAGTACTTC.

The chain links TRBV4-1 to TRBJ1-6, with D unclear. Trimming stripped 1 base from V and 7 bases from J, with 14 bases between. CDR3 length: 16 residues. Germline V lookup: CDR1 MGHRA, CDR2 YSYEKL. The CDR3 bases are TGCGCCAGCAGCCAAGGTGCGGGGATGGGGAATTCACCCCTCCACTTT. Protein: CASSQGAGMGNSPLHF.

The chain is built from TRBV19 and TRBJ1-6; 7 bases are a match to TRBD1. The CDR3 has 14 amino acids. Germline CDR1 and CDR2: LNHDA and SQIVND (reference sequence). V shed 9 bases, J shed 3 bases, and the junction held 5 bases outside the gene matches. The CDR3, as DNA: TGTGCCAGCTTGGGACAGAACTATAATTCACCCCTCCACTTT. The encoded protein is CASLGQNYNSPLHF.

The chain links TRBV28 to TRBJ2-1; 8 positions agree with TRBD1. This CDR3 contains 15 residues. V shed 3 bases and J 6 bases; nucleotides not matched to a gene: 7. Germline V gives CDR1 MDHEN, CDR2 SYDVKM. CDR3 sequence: CASSFGQGAVNEQFF. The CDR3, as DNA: TGTGCCAGCAGTTTTGGGCAGGGGGCCGTCAATGAGCAGTTCTTC.

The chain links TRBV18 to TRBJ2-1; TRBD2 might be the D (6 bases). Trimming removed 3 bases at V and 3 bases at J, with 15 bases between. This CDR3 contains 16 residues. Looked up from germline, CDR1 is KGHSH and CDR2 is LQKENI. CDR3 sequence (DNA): TGTGCCAGCTCACCCGGGGGACTGCTGATCTACAATGAGCAGTTCTTC. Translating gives CASSPGGLLIYNEQFF.

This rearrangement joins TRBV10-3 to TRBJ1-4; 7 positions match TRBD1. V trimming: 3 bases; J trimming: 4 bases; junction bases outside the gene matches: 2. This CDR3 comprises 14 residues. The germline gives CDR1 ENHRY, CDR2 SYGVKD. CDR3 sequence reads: CAISDRDSNEKLFF. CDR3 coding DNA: TGTGCCATCAGTGATAGGGACAGTAATGAAAAACTGTTTTTT.

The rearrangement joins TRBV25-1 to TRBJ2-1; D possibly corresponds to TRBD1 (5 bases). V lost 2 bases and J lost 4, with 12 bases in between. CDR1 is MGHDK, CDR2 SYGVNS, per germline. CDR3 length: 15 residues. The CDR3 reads CASSERVDKYNEQFF. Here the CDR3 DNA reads TGTGCCAGCAGTGAAAGGGTGGACAAATACAATGAGCAGTTCTTC.

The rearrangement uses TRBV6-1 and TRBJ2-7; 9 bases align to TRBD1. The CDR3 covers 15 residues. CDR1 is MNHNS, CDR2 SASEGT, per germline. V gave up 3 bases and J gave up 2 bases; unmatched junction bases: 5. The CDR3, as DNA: TGTGCCAGCAGTGATGGGGGACAGGGCACCTACGAGCAGTACTTC. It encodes CASSDGGQGTYEQYF.

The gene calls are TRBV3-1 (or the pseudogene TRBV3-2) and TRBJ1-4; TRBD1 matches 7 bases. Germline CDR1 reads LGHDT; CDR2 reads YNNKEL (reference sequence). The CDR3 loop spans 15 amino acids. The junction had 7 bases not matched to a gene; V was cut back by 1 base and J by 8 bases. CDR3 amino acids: CASSQGAGGWEKLFF. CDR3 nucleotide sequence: TGTGCCAGCAGCCAAGGCGCAGGGGGTTGGGAAAAACTGTTTTTT.

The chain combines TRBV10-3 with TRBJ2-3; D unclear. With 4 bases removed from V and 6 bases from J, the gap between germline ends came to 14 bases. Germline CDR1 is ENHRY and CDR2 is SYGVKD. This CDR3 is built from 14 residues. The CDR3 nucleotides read TGTGCCATCAGTGGTTCGACCCAGGCGGATACGCAGTATTTT. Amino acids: CAISGSTQADTQYF.

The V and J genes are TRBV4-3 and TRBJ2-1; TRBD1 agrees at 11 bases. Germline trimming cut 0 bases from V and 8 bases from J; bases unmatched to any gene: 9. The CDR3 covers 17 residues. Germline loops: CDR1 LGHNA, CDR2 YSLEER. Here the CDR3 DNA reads TGCGCCAGCAGCCAAGATACCCGGACAGGGGGCTCAGATGAGCAGTTCTTC. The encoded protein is CASSQDTRTGGSDEQFF.

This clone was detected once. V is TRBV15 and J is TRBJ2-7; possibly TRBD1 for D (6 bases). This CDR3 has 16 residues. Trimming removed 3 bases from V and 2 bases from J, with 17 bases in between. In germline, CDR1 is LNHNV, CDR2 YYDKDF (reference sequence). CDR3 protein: CATSRDTGLSTYEQYF. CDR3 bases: TGTGCCACCAGCAGGGACACAGGGTTATCAACCTACGAGCAGTACTTC. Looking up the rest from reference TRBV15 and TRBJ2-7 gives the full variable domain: DAMVIQNPRYQVTQFGKPVTLSCSQTLNHNVMYWYQQKSSQAPKLLFHYYDKDFNNEADTPDNFQSRRPNTSFCFLDIRSPGLGDTAMYLCATSRDTGLSTYEQYFGPGTRLTVT.

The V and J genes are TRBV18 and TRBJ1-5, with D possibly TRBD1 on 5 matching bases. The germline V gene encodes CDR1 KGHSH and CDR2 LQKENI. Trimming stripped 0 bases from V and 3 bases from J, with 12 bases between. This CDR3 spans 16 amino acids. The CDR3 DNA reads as TGTGCCAGCTCACCACCATGGCAGGGCCCCAATCAGCCCCAGCATTTT. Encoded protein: CASSPPWQGPNQPQHF. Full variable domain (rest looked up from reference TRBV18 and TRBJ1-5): NAGVMQNPRHLVRRRGQEARLRCSPMKGHSHVYWYRQLPEEGLKFMVYLQKENIIDESGMPKERFSAEFPKEGPSILRIQQVVRGDSAAYFCASSPPWQGPNQPQHFGDGTRLSIL.